Below, 13 T cell receptor beta chains from the same sample are listed, as sequenced in a study of early T cells in non-severe SARS-CoV-2 infection. TCRdb reprocessed the 5' RACE reads with MiXCR, giving one entry per CDR3 protein. The sample consists of about 63,000 distinct CDR3 sequences, approximately 13% of them appearing once. The sequenced material came from whole blood. The receptor source for this set is an adult who was a healthcare worker with PCR-confirmed SARS-CoV-2 infection or an uninfected control (not recorded which).

The table lists this clonotype with many counts. This chain links TRBV6-1 with TRBJ2-3, with D uncertain. There are 14 residues in the CDR3. Germline CDR1 MNHNS, CDR2 SASEGT. Trimming shortened V by 9 bases and J by 3 bases, and 16 bases separated the two germline ends. The CDR3 sequence is CAREATLGTDTQYF. CDR3 nucleotide sequence: TGTGCCAGAGAGGCTACACTGGGGACAGATACGCAGTATTTT.

This clonotype occurred a few times. The chain combines TRBV6-1 with TRBJ2-1; 8 bases line up with TRBD1. There are 13 residues in the CDR3. Germline V gives CDR1 MNHNS, CDR2 SASEGT. V shed 7 bases and J 1 base; nucleotides not matched to a gene: 0. CDR3 sequence (DNA): TGTGCCAGCAACAGGGGGTCCTACAATGAGCAGTTCTTC. It is translated as CASNRGSYNEQFF.

Ten or more counts support this clonotype. The V call is TRBV5-1, the J call TRBJ1-1; TRBD1 aligns across 7 bases. The germline gives CDR1 SGHRS, CDR2 YFSETQ. The length of the CDR3 is 14 residues. V lost 2 bases and J lost 5; bases outside the gene matches: 6. CDR3 in DNA: TGCGCCAGCAGCTTAGGAAGACAGGGAACTGAAGCTTTCTTT. This gives the protein CASSLGRQGTEAFF.

This clonotype was recorded a few times. This chain links TRBV7-6 with TRBJ2-2; tentative D call: TRBD1 (5 bases). In germline, CDR1 is SGHVS, CDR2 FNYEAQ. The CDR3 has 13 amino acids. Trimming took off 5 bases at V and 5 bases at J, with 9 bases between the two ends. CDR3 in DNA: TGTGCCAGCAGCGCGACAGTTACCGGGGAGCTGTTTTTT. Translated: CASSATVTGELFF.

The chain has TRBV18 and TRBJ1-1, with D uncertain. Germline-derived CDR1 and CDR2 are KGHSH and LQKENI. CDR3 length equals 15 residues. The V end lost 3 bases, the J end lost 0 bases, and 11 bases lay between the germline ends. The CDR3 spells CASSPSAGVNTEAFF. In DNA, the CDR3 is TGTGCCAGCTCACCCTCCGCTGGGGTGAACACTGAAGCTTTCTTT. The whole variable domain, remainder taken from reference TRBV18 and TRBJ1-1, is NAGVMQNPRHLVRRRGQEARLRCSPMKGHSHVYWYRQLPEEGLKFMVYLQKENIIDESGMPKERFSAEFPKEGPSILRIQQVVRGDSAAYFCASSPSAGVNTEAFFGQGTRLTVV.

Here the CDR3 DNA reads TGTGCCAGCAGGGAGGGCAGGGGAGGGTACGAGCAGTACTTC. Amino acid sequence: CASREGRGGYEQYF. The V and J genes are TRBV6-1 and TRBJ2-7, with TRBD2 as a possible D gene (7 bases). Trimming took 6 bases from V and 4 from J, leaving 16 bases between them. This CDR3 is built from 14 residues. CDR1 and CDR2 from the germline V gene are MNHNS and SASEGT.

This clonotype was found a few times. The chain joins TRBV5-1 to TRBJ2-3, with D possibly being TRBD2 (5 bases). This CDR3 comprises 16 residues. Germline assignment: CDR1 SGHRS and CDR2 YFSETQ. V was cut by 0 bases and J by 0 bases, with 11 bases left in between. The CDR3 protein is CASSLGERTSTDTQYF. In nucleotides, the CDR3 is TGCGCCAGCAGCTTGGGGGAGAGGACCAGCACAGATACGCAGTATTTT.

In its sample, this clonotype was seen many times. The chain recombines TRBV7-2 with TRBJ1-1; D is perhaps TRBD1 (6 bases). Per the germline V gene, CDR1 is SGHTA and CDR2 is FQGNSA. Trimming shortened V by 1 base and J by 5 bases, and 11 bases separated the two germline ends. CDR3 length equals 14 residues. CDR3 DNA: TGTGCCAGCAGCTTAGGGCAGGGGTGGACTGAAGCTTTCTTT. It is translated as CASSLGQGWTEAFF.

The chain carries TRBV18 and TRBJ2-3; D is possibly TRBD1 (6 bases). Trimming took off 2 bases at V and 1 base at J, with 16 bases between the two ends. The CDR3 covers 17 residues. Germline V gene data show CDR1 as KGHSH and CDR2 as LQKENI. CDR3 sequence reads: CASSPSVTGKRTDTQYF. The CDR3 DNA reads as TGTGCCAGCTCACCATCCGTTACAGGGAAACGCACAGATACGCAGTATTTT.

The chain links TRBV20-1 to TRBJ2-7; tentatively, D is TRBD1 (5 bases). Germline V gives CDR1 DFQATT, CDR2 SNEGSKA (reference sequence). Trimming pared 1 base from V and 1 base from J, leaving 8 bases between. The CDR3 consists of 13 residues. The CDR3 sequence: CSARAGNSYEQYF. The CDR3 coding sequence is TGCAGTGCTAGAGCAGGGAATTCCTACGAGCAGTACTTC.

This clonotype has at least ten counts. The chain carries TRBV27 and TRBJ1-1, with D possibly TRBD1 on 5 matching bases. The V gene lost 1 base and the J gene lost 4 bases, with 13 bases spanning the gap. The CDR3 is made up of 15 amino acids. The germline V gene encodes CDR1 MNHEY and CDR2 SMNVEV (reference sequence). The CDR3 sequence is CASSLWSGEGTEAFF. As DNA, the CDR3 is TGTGCCAGCAGTTTATGGTCGGGGGAAGGCACTGAAGCTTTCTTT.

This clonotype was observed a few times. The V and J genes are TRBV10-2 and TRBJ2-3, with TRBD1 as a possible D gene (6 bases). Germline-derived CDR1 and CDR2 are WSHSY and SAAADI. The CDR3 has 14 amino acids. Trimming took off 6 bases at V and 5 bases at J, with 15 bases between the two ends. Here the CDR3 reads CASRRGSTGDTQYF. The CDR3 region has the DNA TGCGCCAGCAGGAGGGGGTCTACCGGAGATACGCAGTATTTT.

This clonotype was detected a few times. The chain employs TRBV25-1 and TRBJ2-3, with 8 positions matching TRBD2. The CDR3 is made up of 17 amino acids. The germline V gene encodes CDR1 MGHDK and CDR2 SYGVNS. V shed 1 base, J shed 1 base, and the junction held 7 bases outside the gene matches. The CDR3 nucleotides are TGTGCCAGCAGTGAATGGCCTTCAGCGGGGGGCACAGATACGCAGTATTTT. Its protein product is CASSEWPSAGGTDTQYF.